These T cell receptor beta chains were read from a single sample in a study of blood T cells in healthy people across ages. TCRdb reprocessed the 5' RACE reads with MiXCR, giving one entry per CDR3 protein. The table has roughly 1,500,000 distinct CDR3 sequences, roughly 32% seen once; the top ten hold approximately 10%. Sequencing was performed on blood. Source of these receptors: a woman younger than 45 in good health. CDR3s include the opening cysteine and the closing phenylalanine or tryptophan. The D gene is left open where the match is weak. Clone size is given for some rows only: seen once, a few or many times, or a class if the clone is expanded.

V gene: TRBV27; D gene: -; clone size: -; J gene: TRBJ1-2; CDR3 protein: CASSLVRSDYGYTF; CDR3 DNA: TGTGCCAGCAGTTTAGTGCGTTCTGACTATGGCTACACCTTC
V gene: TRBV7-8; D gene: -; clone size: -; J gene: TRBJ1-5; CDR3 protein: CASSFRTENQPQHF; CDR3 DNA: TGTGCCAGCAGCTTTAGGACGGAGAATCAGCCCCAGCATTTT
V gene: TRBV7-2; D gene: -; clone size: many; J gene: TRBJ2-5; CDR3 protein: CASSLGLEMYF; CDR3 DNA: TGTGCCAGCAGCTTAGGACTAGAGATGTACTTC
V gene: TRBV6-2/TRBV6-3; D gene: TRBD2; clone size: -; J gene: TRBJ2-1; CDR3 protein: CASSYSGLVRRVEQFF; CDR3 DNA: TGTGCCAGCAGTTACTCAGGACTAGTCCGGAGGGTTGAGCAGTTCTTC
V gene: TRBV9; D gene: -; clone size: -; J gene: TRBJ2-1; CDR3 protein: CASSVHLFSSHNEQFF; CDR3 DNA: TGTGCCAGCAGCGTCCATCTGTTTAGCTCCCACAATGAGCAGTTCTTC
V gene: TRBV11-2; D gene: -; clone size: -; J gene: TRBJ2-4; CDR3 protein: CASSSRGTLKVGNIQYF; CDR3 DNA: TGTGCCAGCAGCTCCCGGGGGACGCTAAAGGTCGGCAACATTCAGTACTTC
V gene: TRBV12-3/TRBV12-4; D gene: -; clone size: few; J gene: TRBJ1-5; CDR3 protein: CASSSPLQPQHF; CDR3 DNA: TGTGCCAGCAGCAGTCCGCTCCAGCCCCAGCATTTT
V gene: TRBV28; D gene: -; clone size: -; J gene: TRBJ1-4; CDR3 protein: CASRGILTGFGVGEKRFF; CDR3 DNA: TGTGCCAGCAGGGGGATATTAACAGGGTTCGGGGTAGGGGAAAAACGGTTTTTT
V gene: TRBV11-3; D gene: TRBD1; clone size: few; J gene: TRBJ2-2; CDR3 protein: CASNFRTGGVTGELFF; CDR3 DNA: TGTGCCAGCAACTTCCGGACAGGGGGCGTCACCGGGGAGCTGTTTTTT
V gene: TRBV9; D gene: -; clone size: -; J gene: TRBJ1-4; CDR3 protein: CASSPPGQSNEKLFF; CDR3 DNA: TGTGCCAGCAGCCCCCCCGGACAGAGTAATGAAAAACTGTTTTTT
V gene: TRBV5-1; D gene: -; clone size: -; J gene: TRBJ2-5; CDR3 protein: CASSLSRGGETQYF; CDR3 DNA: TGCGCCAGCAGCTTGAGCAGAGGGGGAGAGACCCAGTACTTC
V gene: TRBV2; D gene: -; clone size: -; J gene: TRBJ1-4; CDR3 protein: CASSEGRGREKLFF; CDR3 DNA: TGTGCCAGCAGTGAGGGCAGGGGACGGGAAAAACTGTTTTTT
V gene: TRBV6-1; D gene: -; clone size: -; J gene: TRBJ2-7; CDR3 protein: CASSGRRVRALNEQYF; CDR3 DNA: TGTGCCAGCAGTGGACGGCGGGTTAGGGCTTTGAACGAGCAGTACTTC
V gene: TRBV3-1; D gene: -; clone size: -; J gene: TRBJ2-5; CDR3 protein: CASSRVEGPQYF; CDR3 DNA: TGTGCCAGCAGCCGGGTGGAAGGGCCCCAGTACTTC
V gene: TRBV28; D gene: -; clone size: -; J gene: TRBJ1-6; CDR3 protein: CASSFSPIEGGNSPLHF; CDR3 DNA: TGTGCCAGCAGTTTCAGTCCCATTGAAGGGGGAAATTCACCCCTCCACTTT
V gene: TRBV3-1; D gene: -; clone size: few; J gene: TRBJ1-6; CDR3 protein: CASSHGTVDSPLHF; CDR3 DNA: TGTGCCAGCAGTCACGGGACCGTTGATTCACCCCTCCACTTT
V gene: TRBV20-1; D gene: TRBD1; clone size: -; J gene: TRBJ1-5; CDR3 protein: CSARVGTVHQPQHF; CDR3 DNA: TGCAGTGCTAGAGTAGGGACAGTCCATCAGCCCCAGCATTTT
V gene: TRBV9; D gene: TRBD2; clone size: few; J gene: TRBJ2-7; CDR3 protein: CASSVAGGPPFYEQYF; CDR3 DNA: TGTGCCAGCAGCGTAGCGGGAGGGCCTCCCTTCTACGAGCAGTACTTC
V gene: TRBV7-9; D gene: TRBD1; clone size: -; J gene: TRBJ1-1; CDR3 protein: CASSDYRGRGAFF; CDR3 DNA: TGTGCCAGCAGCGACTACAGGGGGCGCGGGGCTTTCTTT
V gene: TRBV15; D gene: -; clone size: -; J gene: TRBJ2-5; CDR3 protein: CATRAGTNQETQYF; CDR3 DNA: TGTGCCACCAGGGCGGGGACAAACCAAGAGACCCAGTACTTC
V gene: TRBV9; D gene: -; clone size: -; J gene: TRBJ2-3; CDR3 protein: CASSGGRSTDTQYF; CDR3 DNA: TGTGCCAGCAGCGGGGGGCGGAGCACAGATACGCAGTATTTT
V gene: TRBV24-1; D gene: -; clone size: -; J gene: TRBJ2-1; CDR3 protein: CATSDYGGQFF; CDR3 DNA: TGTGCCACCAGTGATTACGGTGGGCAGTTCTTC
V gene: TRBV6-1; D gene: -; clone size: few; J gene: TRBJ2-7; CDR3 protein: CATAKGAVAYEQYF; CDR3 DNA: TGTGCCACGGCTAAGGGCGCCGTCGCCTACGAGCAGTACTTC
V gene: TRBV20-1; D gene: -; clone size: -; J gene: TRBJ1-1; CDR3 protein: CSAKDPGTEAFF; CDR3 DNA: TGCAGTGCTAAGGACCCAGGCACTGAAGCTTTCTTT
V gene: TRBV29-1; D gene: -; clone size: few; J gene: TRBJ1-1; CDR3 protein: CSVVPAAEAFF; CDR3 DNA: TGCAGCGTCGTCCCGGCGGCTGAAGCTTTCTTT
V gene: TRBV4-1; D gene: -; clone size: many; J gene: TRBJ1-1; CDR3 protein: CASSQATANTEAFF; CDR3 DNA: TGCGCCAGCAGCCAAGCGACAGCTAACACTGAAGCTTTCTTT
V gene: TRBV7-9; D gene: -; clone size: -; J gene: TRBJ2-2; CDR3 protein: CASSPVRANTGELFF; CDR3 DNA: TGTGCCAGCAGCCCAGTGAGGGCGAACACCGGGGAGCTGTTTTTT
V gene: TRBV11-2; D gene: TRBD2; clone size: many; J gene: TRBJ2-5; CDR3 protein: CASSPSGRGETQYF; CDR3 DNA: TGTGCCAGCAGCCCAAGCGGGAGAGGAGAGACCCAGTACTTC
V gene: TRBV9; D gene: -; clone size: -; J gene: TRBJ2-7; CDR3 protein: CASSVVYDTPYEQYF; CDR3 DNA: TGTGCCAGCAGCGTAGTCTACGATACGCCCTACGAGCAGTACTTC
V gene: TRBV3-1; D gene: TRBD2; clone size: few; J gene: TRBJ2-3; CDR3 protein: CASSRVRQGSRTSVTDTQYF; CDR3 DNA: TGTGCCAGCAGCAGAGTTCGACAGGGATCGAGGACTAGCGTTACAGATACGCAGTATTTT
V gene: TRBV7-6; D gene: -; clone size: -; J gene: TRBJ1-2; CDR3 protein: CASATGFNYGYTF; CDR3 DNA: TGTGCCAGCGCGACAGGATTCAACTATGGCTACACCTTC
V gene: TRBV7-9; D gene: TRBD2; clone size: few; J gene: TRBJ2-1; CDR3 protein: CASSSRVSGGAISDEQFF; CDR3 DNA: TGTGCCAGCAGCTCAAGGGTTAGCGGGGGGGCAATTTCGGATGAGCAGTTCTTC
V gene: TRBV4-1; D gene: -; clone size: -; J gene: TRBJ1-4; CDR3 protein: CASSQAPVVVNEKLFF; CDR3 DNA: TGCGCCAGCAGCCAGGCTCCAGTGGTCGTTAATGAAAAACTGTTTTTT
V gene: TRBV18; D gene: TRBD1; clone size: -; J gene: TRBJ1-1; CDR3 protein: CASSPIGTDNTEAFF; CDR3 DNA: TGTGCCAGCTCACCCATCGGGACAGATAACACTGAAGCTTTCTTT
V gene: TRBV11-2; D gene: TRBD2; clone size: -; J gene: TRBJ2-1; CDR3 protein: CASRSRGLAASYNEQFF; CDR3 DNA: TGTGCCAGCAGATCTCGGGGACTAGCGGCCTCCTACAATGAGCAGTTCTTC
V gene: TRBV6-2/TRBV6-3; D gene: -; clone size: -; J gene: TRBJ1-2; CDR3 protein: CASRYPGPSGYTF; CDR3 DNA: TGTGCCAGCAGGTACCCAGGTCCTAGTGGCTACACCTTC
V gene: TRBV6-1; D gene: -; clone size: few; J gene: TRBJ2-5; CDR3 protein: CASRRSESETQYF; CDR3 DNA: TGTGCCAGCAGACGTTCTGAGAGCGAGACCCAGTACTTC
V gene: TRBV12-3/TRBV12-4; D gene: -; clone size: -; J gene: TRBJ2-5; CDR3 protein: CASSPPGGRVETQYF; CDR3 DNA: TGTGCCAGCAGCCCGCCTGGGGGGCGCGTGGAGACCCAGTACTTC
V gene: TRBV7-9; D gene: -; clone size: -; J gene: TRBJ1-2; CDR3 protein: CASSPTDMGGYGYTF; CDR3 DNA: TGTGCCAGCAGCCCGACGGACATGGGAGGCTATGGCTACACCTTC
V gene: TRBV5-1; D gene: TRBD2; clone size: few; J gene: TRBJ2-7; CDR3 protein: CASSLLPIRLAGASYEQYF; CDR3 DNA: TGCGCCAGCAGCCTACTCCCCATTAGACTAGCGGGAGCGTCCTACGAGCAGTACTTC
V gene: TRBV6-2/TRBV6-3; D gene: TRBD2; clone size: -; J gene: TRBJ2-1; CDR3 protein: CAGRASGGSYNEQFF; CDR3 DNA: TGTGCCGGCAGGGCTAGCGGGGGGTCCTACAATGAGCAGTTCTTC
V gene: TRBV20-1; D gene: -; clone size: -; J gene: TRBJ1-5; CDR3 protein: CSARLDGYQPQHF; CDR3 DNA: TGCAGTGCTAGGTTAGATGGATATCAGCCCCAGCATTTT
V gene: TRBV5-1; D gene: -; clone size: -; J gene: TRBJ2-7; CDR3 protein: CASSSDGNTKQYF; CDR3 DNA: TGCGCCAGCAGCTCGGACGGGAATACGAAGCAGTACTTC
V gene: TRBV27; D gene: -; clone size: -; J gene: TRBJ1-4; CDR3 protein: CASSPRPYEKLFF; CDR3 DNA: TGTGCCAGCAGTCCCCGGCCTTATGAAAAACTGTTTTTT
V gene: TRBV6-6; D gene: -; clone size: few; J gene: TRBJ2-3; CDR3 protein: CASSYTRGHSGNTQYF; CDR3 DNA: TGTGCCAGCAGCTACACTAGAGGCCACTCCGGTAATACGCAGTATTTT
V gene: TRBV7-2; D gene: -; clone size: -; J gene: TRBJ2-3; CDR3 protein: CASSTRRPLGGHTQYF; CDR3 DNA: TGTGCCAGCAGCACCCGGCGGCCTCTTGGGGGACATACGCAGTATTTT
V gene: TRBV10-3; D gene: TRBD1; clone size: -; J gene: TRBJ2-1; CDR3 protein: CAIGPDRDNEQFF; CDR3 DNA: TGTGCCATCGGACCGGACAGGGACAATGAGCAGTTCTTC
V gene: TRBV7-9; D gene: TRBD2; clone size: -; J gene: TRBJ2-1; CDR3 protein: CASSTPRSGRASYNEQFF; CDR3 DNA: TGTGCCAGCAGCACACCCCGTAGCGGGAGAGCATCCTACAATGAGCAGTTCTTC
V gene: TRBV20-1; D gene: -; clone size: -; J gene: TRBJ2-7; CDR3 protein: CSARGLRAYEQYF; CDR3 DNA: TGCAGTGCCAGGGGACTGAGAGCCTACGAGCAGTACTTC
V gene: TRBV24-1; D gene: TRBD1; clone size: few; J gene: TRBJ1-5; CDR3 protein: CATSDPTGDSNQPQHF; CDR3 DNA: TGTGCCACCAGTGACCCCACAGGGGATAGCAATCAGCCCCAGCATTTT
V gene: TRBV12-3/TRBV12-4; D gene: -; clone size: few; J gene: TRBJ1-4; CDR3 protein: CASSPPVLRNNEKLFF; CDR3 DNA: TGTGCCAGCAGTCCCCCCGTCCTAAGGAATAATGAAAAACTGTTTTTT
V gene: TRBV6-2/TRBV6-3; D gene: -; clone size: -; J gene: TRBJ1-2; CDR3 protein: CASTPEGRRGYTF; CDR3 DNA: TGTGCCAGCACCCCGGAGGGGCGGCGGGGCTACACCTTC
V gene: TRBV5-1; D gene: -; clone size: few; J gene: TRBJ2-1; CDR3 protein: CASSLNRIHNEQFF; CDR3 DNA: TGCGCCAGCAGCTTAAACAGAATCCACAATGAGCAGTTCTTC
V gene: TRBV20-1; D gene: -; clone size: few; J gene: TRBJ2-1; CDR3 protein: CSAPAWSRVQFF; CDR3 DNA: TGCAGTGCTCCTGCCTGGTCGCGGGTGCAGTTCTTC